The rows below give T cell receptor beta chains drawn from one sample of a study of PD-L1 blockade in urothelial cancer. Profiling relied on immunoSEQ multiplex PCR, and the TCRdb table lists in-frame clones only, not all of them. This sample carries some 40,000 clones, around 84% of them seen once, and the ten largest clones take under 12%. The sequencing used PBMCs, collected around atezolizumab (anti-PD-L1) treatment. The receptors stem from a man in his forties or fifties with urothelial cancer. The CDR3 runs from the conserved cysteine through the conserved F or W. Each record gives: CDR3 length, D gene, clone size, V gene, J gene, CDR3 DNA, CDR3 protein. D genes are given only for firm matches. The listing skips clone size in some rows; elsewhere it reads once, few, many or a size class.

len: 14
d_gene: NA
abundance: NA
v_gene: TRBV30
j_gene: TRBJ1-1
CDR3nt: TGTGCCTGGAGTGTGGATCTTGGGGTGCGGGCTGCTTTCTTT
CDR3aa: CAWSVDLGVRAAFF

len: 15
d_gene: NA
abundance: NA
v_gene: TRBV7-3
j_gene: TRBJ1-4
CDR3nt: TGTGCCAGCAGCTTAACACCGGGTCCGAATGAAAAACTGTTTTTT
CDR3aa: CASSLTPGPNEKLFF

len: 13
d_gene: NA
abundance: few
v_gene: TRBV13
j_gene: TRBJ2-3
CDR3nt: TGTGCCAGCAGCGAAACGAATCAGGGTACGCAGTATTTT
CDR3aa: CASSETNQGTQYF

len: 14
d_gene: TRBD2
abundance: NA
v_gene: TRBV11-1
j_gene: TRBJ2-1
CDR3nt: TGTGCCAGCAGCTTCCTACTTGGGGGGGATGAGCAGTTCTTC
CDR3aa: CASSFLLGGDEQFF

len: 11
d_gene: NA
abundance: once
v_gene: TRBV29-1
j_gene: TRBJ2-1
CDR3nt: TGCAGCGCTGGACAGTACAATGAGCAGTTCTTC
CDR3aa: CSAGQYNEQFF

len: 15
d_gene: NA
abundance: NA
v_gene: TRBV6-1
j_gene: TRBJ1-5
CDR3nt: TGTGCCAGCAAGGTTGGGGGACAAACAAATCAGCCCCAGCATTTT
CDR3aa: CASKVGGQTNQPQHF

len: 16
d_gene: NA
abundance: NA
v_gene: TRBV9
j_gene: TRBJ2-3
CDR3nt: TGTGCCAGCAGCGTAGCAGCGAGGGAACGGGCAGATACGCAGTATTTT
CDR3aa: CASSVAARERADTQYF

len: 15
d_gene: NA
abundance: NA
v_gene: TRBV7-2
j_gene: TRBJ1-1
CDR3nt: TGTGCCAGCAGATCTGGCCTGGGCCTGAACACTGAAGCTTTCTTT
CDR3aa: CASRSGLGLNTEAFF

len: 15
d_gene: TRBD2
abundance: NA
v_gene: TRBV19
j_gene: TRBJ2-7
CDR3nt: TGTGCCAGTAGTTCTAGCGGGAGGGTCGGCTACGAGCAGTACTTC
CDR3aa: CASSSSGRVGYEQYF

len: 15
d_gene: NA
abundance: NA
v_gene: TRBV14
j_gene: TRBJ1-2
CDR3nt: TGTGCCAGCAGCCAAGATCTAAGGACACAGGGTTACTACACCTTC
CDR3aa: CASSQDLRTQGYYTF

len: 15
d_gene: TRBD2
abundance: once
v_gene: TRBV19
j_gene: TRBJ2-3
CDR3nt: TGTGCCAGTAGTGCCCTAGCGGGAGGGGCAGATACGCAGTATTTT
CDR3aa: CASSALAGGADTQYF

len: 14
d_gene: NA
abundance: NA
v_gene: TRBV6-5
j_gene: TRBJ2-7
CDR3nt: TGTGCCAGCACGGCCCTCGGGGGTTTCTACGAGCAGTACTTC
CDR3aa: CASTALGGFYEQYF

len: 15
d_gene: NA
abundance: NA
v_gene: TRBV10-3
j_gene: TRBJ1-2
CDR3nt: TGTGCCATCAGTGATCCCCGACAGGCAGTAACTGGCTACACCTTC
CDR3aa: CAISDPRQAVTGYTF

len: 15
d_gene: TRBD2
abundance: NA
v_gene: TRBV28
j_gene: TRBJ2-7
CDR3nt: TGTGCCAGCCAAACTGAGCGGGAGGGACACTACGAGCAGTACTTC
CDR3aa: CASQTEREGHYEQYF

len: 17
d_gene: TRBD1
abundance: NA
v_gene: TRBV10-3
j_gene: TRBJ2-7
CDR3nt: TGTGCCATCAGTGATCTTTCCGGGACAGGGAGCTCCTACGAGCAGTACTTC
CDR3aa: CAISDLSGTGSSYEQYF

len: 17
d_gene: TRBD2
abundance: once
v_gene: TRBV7-2
j_gene: TRBJ2-5
CDR3nt: TGTGCCAGCACCCGGGGAAGACTAGCGGGCTTCCAAGAGACCCAGTACTTC
CDR3aa: CASTRGRLAGFQETQYF

len: 13
d_gene: NA
abundance: NA
v_gene: TRBV30
j_gene: TRBJ2-7
CDR3nt: TGTGCCTGGAGTAGTACAGATTCCTACGAGCAGTACTTC
CDR3aa: CAWSSTDSYEQYF

len: 14
d_gene: NA
abundance: NA
v_gene: TRBV2
j_gene: TRBJ1-2
CDR3nt: TGTGCCAGCAGTGAAAGAGCAACTAACTATGGCTACACCTTC
CDR3aa: CASSERATNYGYTF